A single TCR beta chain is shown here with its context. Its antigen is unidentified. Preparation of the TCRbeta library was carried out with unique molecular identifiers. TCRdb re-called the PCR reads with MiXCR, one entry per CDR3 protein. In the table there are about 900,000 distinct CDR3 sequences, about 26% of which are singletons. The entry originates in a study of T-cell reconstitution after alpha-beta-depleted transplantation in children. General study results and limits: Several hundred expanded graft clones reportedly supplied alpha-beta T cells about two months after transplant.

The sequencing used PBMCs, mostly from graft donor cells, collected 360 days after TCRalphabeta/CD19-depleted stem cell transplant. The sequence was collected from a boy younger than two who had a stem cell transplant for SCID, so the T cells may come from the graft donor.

CDR3 in amino acids: CASSSPAGIIHTDTQYF. DNA for the CDR3: TGTGCCAGCAGCTCCCCTGCCGGGATAATTCATACAGATACGCAGTATTTT. This chain connects TRBV7-9 to TRBJ2-3; D may be TRBD2 (5 bases). Germline lookup yields CDR1 SEHNR and CDR2 FQNEAQ (reference sequence). V shed 4 bases and J shed 3 bases, with 20 bases lying between them. The CDR3 is 17 residues long.